This entry is about one TCR beta chain. Compared with germline, one end of the junction differs, possibly owing to a read error. Original analysis: The authors estimated nucleated cell counts from reference gene primer amplification. The method was immunoSEQ multiplex PCR; TCRdb's version includes in-frame clones alone and lacks a portion of them. V and J calls and clone size come straight from that table; D and trimming were deduced from the DNA. The table shows roughly 75,000 clones, with around two thirds occurring only once. The data belong to a study of blood T cell repertoires in COVID-19. For the study at large: The United States, Italy and Spain were the sources of the acute and convalescent COVID-19 samples. The cDNA or gDNA used as material had been derived from T cells, B-cell-depleted T cells, or PBMCs.

This clonotype was obtained from a human donor with acute or convalescent COVID-19. The donor label of this sample is uncertain. The sequencing input was peripheral blood.

The DNA of the CDR3 is TGTGCCAGCAGCTTAGATAGCAGGACTTATGTCTACACCTTC. It encodes CASSLDSRTYVYTF. The chain carries TRBV7-2 and TRBJ1-2; D call uncertain. CDR3 length: 14 residues. Per the germline V gene, CDR1 is SGHTA and CDR2 is FQGNSA.